The 6 T cell receptor beta chains reported below all come from one sample, sequenced in a study of beta chain features in type 1 diabetes. All of the isolated RNA was reverse transcribed, so expressed TCRB transcripts were sequenced. TCRdb keeps only in-frame clones here, not all; method: immunoSEQ multiplex PCR. The table records about 160,000 clones, less than 9.5% of them present only once. Material for sequencing was central memory CD4+ T cells from blood. These receptors were taken from a woman aged 18 to 35 in good health.

This clone was seen more than once but under ten times. The gene calls are TRBV7-3 and TRBJ1-5; 7 bases are shared with TRBD1. CDR3 length equals 13 residues. Germline CDR1 is SGHTA and CDR2 is FQGTGA. V dropped 2 bases and J dropped 6; count of bases not matched to a gene: 1. The CDR3 is CASSLGQAQPQHF. The DNA of the CDR3 is TGTGCCAGCAGCTTAGGACAGGCTCAGCCCCAGCATTTT.

This clone appeared a few times. The rearrangement uses TRBV5-1 and TRBJ1-4, with TRBD1 as a possible D gene (6 bases). The V gene lost 0 bases and the J gene lost 7 bases, with 10 bases spanning the gap. Germline CDR1 is SGHRS and CDR2 is YFSETQ. The CDR3 totals 14 residues. The CDR3: CASSLEQGAEKLFF. Here the CDR3 DNA reads TGCGCCAGCAGCTTGGAACAGGGCGCTGAAAAACTGTTTTTT.

The genes are TRBV6-1 and TRBJ1-5, with TRBD1 identical over 9 bases. With V trimmed by 8 bases and J by 6 bases, 11 bases remained unmatched. Germline V gene sequence: CDR1 MNHNS, CDR2 SASEGT. This CDR3 is built from 15 residues. CDR3 bases: TGTGCCAGCGGAGTGGACAGGGGAAAATCTCAGCCCCAGCATTTT. The encoded protein is CASGVDRGKSQPQHF.

This chain joins TRBV5-1 and TRBJ2-1; D unclear. This CDR3 has 13 amino acids. Germline loops: CDR1 SGHRS, CDR2 YFSETQ. V lost 2 bases to trimming and J lost 3 bases, with 6 bases between them. The chain's CDR3 is CASSFDNYNEQFF. CDR3 sequence (DNA): TGCGCCAGCAGCTTTGACAACTACAATGAGCAGTTCTTC.

This clone occurred a few times. The chain is built from TRBV19 and TRBJ2-2; possible D gene TRBD1, 6 bases. The germline CDR1 and CDR2 sequences are LNHDA and SQIVND (reference sequence). Trimming cost V 7 bases and J 5 bases, with 14 bases left between them. The CDR3 totals 14 residues. This CDR3 reads CASIPQGYTGELFF. CDR3 nucleotide sequence: TGTGCCAGTATTCCACAGGGATATACCGGGGAGCTGTTTTTT.

This clone was observed a few times. V is TRBV4-3 and J is TRBJ1-2, with a weak D call TRBD1 (5 bases). This CDR3 has 15 residues. Germline assignment: CDR1 LGHNA and CDR2 YSLEER. Trimming shortened V by 0 bases and J by 5 bases, and 13 bases separated the two germline ends. The CDR3 loop reads CASSQDWGGEYGYTF. The CDR3 DNA follows: TGCGCCAGCAGCCAAGATTGGGGGGGGGAGTATGGCTACACCTTC.